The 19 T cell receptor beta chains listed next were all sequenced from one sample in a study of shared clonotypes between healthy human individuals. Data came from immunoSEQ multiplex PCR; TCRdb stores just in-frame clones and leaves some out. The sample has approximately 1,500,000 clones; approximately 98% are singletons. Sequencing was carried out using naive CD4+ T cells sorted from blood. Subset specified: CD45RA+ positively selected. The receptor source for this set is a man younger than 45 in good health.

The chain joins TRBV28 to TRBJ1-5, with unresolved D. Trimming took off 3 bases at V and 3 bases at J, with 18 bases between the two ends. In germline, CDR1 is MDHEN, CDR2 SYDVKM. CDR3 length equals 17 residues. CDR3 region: CASSFFSLVRVNQPQHF. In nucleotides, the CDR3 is TGTGCCAGCAGTTTTTTTTCTTTAGTGAGGGTCAATCAGCCCCAGCATTTT.

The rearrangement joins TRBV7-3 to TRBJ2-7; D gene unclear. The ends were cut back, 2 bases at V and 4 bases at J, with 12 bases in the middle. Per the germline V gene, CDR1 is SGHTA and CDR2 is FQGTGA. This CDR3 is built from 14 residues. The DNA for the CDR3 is TGTGCCAGCAGCTTACTAGGCTTCGGGTACGAGCAGTACTTC. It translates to CASSLLGFGYEQYF.

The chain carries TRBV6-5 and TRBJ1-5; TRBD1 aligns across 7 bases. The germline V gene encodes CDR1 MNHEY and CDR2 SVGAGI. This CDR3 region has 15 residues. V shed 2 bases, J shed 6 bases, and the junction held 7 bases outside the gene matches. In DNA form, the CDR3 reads TGTGCCAGCAGTTACCGTACAGGGGATGGTCAGCCCCAGCATTTT. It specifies CASSYRTGDGQPQHF.

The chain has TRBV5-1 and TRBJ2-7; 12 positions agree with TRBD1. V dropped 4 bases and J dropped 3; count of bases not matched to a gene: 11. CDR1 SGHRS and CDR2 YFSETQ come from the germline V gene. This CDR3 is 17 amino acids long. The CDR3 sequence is CASSLSGTGGPSYEQYF. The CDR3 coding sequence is TGCGCCAGCAGCCTATCCGGGACAGGGGGCCCTAGCTACGAGCAGTACTTC.

Here the CDR3 reads CASSLVKAADSYNEQFF. The CDR3 DNA reads as TGCGCCAGCAGCTTGGTCAAGGCCGCTGACTCCTACAATGAGCAGTTCTTC. The genes are TRBV5-1 and TRBJ2-1; the D is unclear. The germline gives CDR1 SGHRS, CDR2 YFSETQ. Trimming shortened V by 0 bases and J by 0 bases, and 13 bases separated the two germline ends. This CDR3 has 17 residues.

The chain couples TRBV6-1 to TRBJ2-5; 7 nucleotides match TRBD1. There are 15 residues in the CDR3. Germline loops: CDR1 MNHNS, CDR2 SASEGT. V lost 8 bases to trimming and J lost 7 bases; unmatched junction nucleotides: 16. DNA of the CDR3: TGTGCCAGCGGCCACTTCGGGACAGCGAGTAGGACCCAGTACTTC. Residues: CASGHFGTASRTQYF.

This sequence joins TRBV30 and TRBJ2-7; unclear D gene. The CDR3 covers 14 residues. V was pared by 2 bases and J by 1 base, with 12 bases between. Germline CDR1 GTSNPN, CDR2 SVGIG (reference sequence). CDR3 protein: CAWSPAYPSYEQYF. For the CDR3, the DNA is TGTGCCTGGAGTCCCGCTTATCCGTCCTACGAGCAGTACTTC.

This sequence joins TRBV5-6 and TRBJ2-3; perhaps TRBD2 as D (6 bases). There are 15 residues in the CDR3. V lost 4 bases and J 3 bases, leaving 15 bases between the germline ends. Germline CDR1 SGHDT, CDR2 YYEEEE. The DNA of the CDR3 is TGTGCCAGCAGCCCCCACGGGACTGGAACAGATACGCAGTATTTT. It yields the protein CASSPHGTGTDTQYF.

Here the CDR3 reads CASSLSVSGGQVSYEQYF. Here the CDR3 DNA reads TGTGCCAGCAGTTTATCTGTCTCTGGGGGACAGGTCTCCTACGAGCAGTACTTC. The J gene is TRBJ2-7, the V gene TRBV28, with 8 positions matching TRBD1. The germline V gene has CDR1 MDHEN and CDR2 SYDVKM. This CDR3 is built from 18 residues. Trimming took 1 base from V and 0 from J; bases not matched to a gene: 11.

This chain's CDR3 is CASTAGTRSYEQYF. The CDR3 DNA follows: TGTGCCAGCACAGCCGGGACACGCTCCTACGAGCAGTACTTC. J is TRBJ2-7 and V is TRBV28; D possibly corresponds to TRBD1 (6 bases). The CDR3 totals 14 residues. CDR1 MDHEN and CDR2 SYDVKM come from the germline V gene. V lost 7 bases and J 0 bases, leaving 13 bases between the germline ends.

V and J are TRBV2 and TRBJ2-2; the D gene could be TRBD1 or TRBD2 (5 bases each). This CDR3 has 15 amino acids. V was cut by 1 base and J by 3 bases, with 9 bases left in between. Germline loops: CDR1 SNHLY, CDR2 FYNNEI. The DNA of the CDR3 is TGTGCCAGCAGTGAAGTTCGGGGCCACACCGGGGAGCTGTTTTTT. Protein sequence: CASSEVRGHTGELFF.

The CDR3 spells CASSRPGVTGELFF. DNA of the CDR3: TGTGCCAGCAGCCGACCGGGGGTCACCGGGGAGCTGTTTTTT. V gene TRBV7-9 combines with J gene TRBJ2-2; D possibly corresponds to TRBD2 (6 bases). This CDR3 contains 14 residues. Germline values: CDR1 SEHNR, CDR2 FQNEAQ (reference sequence). V lost 5 bases and J lost 4, with 11 bases in between.

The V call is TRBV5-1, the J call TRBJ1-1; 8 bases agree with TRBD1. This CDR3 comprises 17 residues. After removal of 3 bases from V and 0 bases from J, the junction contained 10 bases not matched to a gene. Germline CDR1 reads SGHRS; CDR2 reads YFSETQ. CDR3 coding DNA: TGCGCCAGCAGCTCCCGGACAGGGAGCGTCCTGAACACTGAAGCTTTCTTT. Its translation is CASSSRTGSVLNTEAFF.

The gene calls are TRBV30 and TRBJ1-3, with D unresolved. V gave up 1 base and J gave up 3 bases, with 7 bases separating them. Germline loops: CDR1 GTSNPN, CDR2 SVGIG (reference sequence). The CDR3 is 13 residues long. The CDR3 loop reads CAWSEGGGNTIYF. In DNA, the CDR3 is TGTGCCTGGAGTGAGGGCGGTGGAAACACCATATATTTT.

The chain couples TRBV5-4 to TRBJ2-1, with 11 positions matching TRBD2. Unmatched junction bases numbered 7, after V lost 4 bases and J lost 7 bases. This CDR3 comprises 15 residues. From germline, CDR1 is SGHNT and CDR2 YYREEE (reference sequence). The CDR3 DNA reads TGTGCCAGCAGCCCCACTAGCGGGAGCAAGAATGAGCAGTTCTTC. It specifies CASSPTSGSKNEQFF.

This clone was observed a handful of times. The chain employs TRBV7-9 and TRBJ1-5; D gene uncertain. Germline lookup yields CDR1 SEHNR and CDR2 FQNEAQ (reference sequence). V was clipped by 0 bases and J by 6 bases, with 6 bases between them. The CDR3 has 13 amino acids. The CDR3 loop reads CASSLANRQPQHF. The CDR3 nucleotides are TGTGCCAGCAGCTTAGCCAACCGTCAGCCCCAGCATTTT.

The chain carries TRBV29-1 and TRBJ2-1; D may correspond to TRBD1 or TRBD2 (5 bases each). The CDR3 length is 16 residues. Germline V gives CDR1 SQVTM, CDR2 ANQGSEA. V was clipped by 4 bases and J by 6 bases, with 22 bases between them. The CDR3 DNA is TGCAGCGTTGTCGGGTCAGCCGGCCAGAGGGGCAATGAGCAGTTCTTC. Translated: CSVVGSAGQRGNEQFF.

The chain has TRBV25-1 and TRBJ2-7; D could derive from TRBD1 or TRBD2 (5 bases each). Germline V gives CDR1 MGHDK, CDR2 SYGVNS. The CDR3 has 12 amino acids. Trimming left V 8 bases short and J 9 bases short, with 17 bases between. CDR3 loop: CASGEGSRGQYF. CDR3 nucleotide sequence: TGTGCCAGCGGCGAGGGGAGTCGCGGGCAGTACTTC.

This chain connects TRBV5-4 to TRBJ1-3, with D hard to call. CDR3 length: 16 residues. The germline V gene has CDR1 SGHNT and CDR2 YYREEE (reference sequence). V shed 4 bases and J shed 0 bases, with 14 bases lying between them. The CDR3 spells CASSPTVIGSGNTIYF. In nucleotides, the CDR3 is TGTGCCAGCAGCCCAACCGTTATCGGCTCTGGAAACACCATATATTTT.